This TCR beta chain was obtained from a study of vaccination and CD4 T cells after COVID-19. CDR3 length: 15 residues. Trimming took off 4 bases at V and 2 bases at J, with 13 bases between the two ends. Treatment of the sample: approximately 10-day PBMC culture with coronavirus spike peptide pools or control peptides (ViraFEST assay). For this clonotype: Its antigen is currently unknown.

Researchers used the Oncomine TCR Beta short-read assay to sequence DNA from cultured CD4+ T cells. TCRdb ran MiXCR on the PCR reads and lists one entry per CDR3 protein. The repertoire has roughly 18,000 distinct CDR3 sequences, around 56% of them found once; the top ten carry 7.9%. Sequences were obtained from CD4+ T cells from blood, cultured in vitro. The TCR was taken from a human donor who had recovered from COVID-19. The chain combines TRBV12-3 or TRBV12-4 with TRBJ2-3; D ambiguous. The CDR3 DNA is TGTGCCAGCAGTTGGTCCTCATTCTTCACAGATACGCAGTATTTT. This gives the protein CASSWSSFFTDTQYF.